Reported below is one T cell receptor beta chain. Those patients with uncontrolled infection, other autoimmune disease, pregnancy or lactation were excluded. The data were obtained in a study of T cells in Graves' hyperthyroidism and ophthalmopathy. From RNA transcripts, TCR beta CDR3 regions were amplified. The TCR CDR3 was amplified in a first-round RT-PCR using the HTBI primer set. TCRdb redid the calling of the multiplex PCR reads with MiXCR, one entry per CDR3 protein. The sample includes roughly 700,000 distinct CDR3 sequences, around 15% of them seen just once. With 4 bases removed from V and 3 bases from J, the gap between germline ends came to 25 bases. The CDR3 contains 18 residues. The V gene's germline CDR1 is SEHNR and CDR2 FQNEAQ (reference sequence).

This sequence was found in a woman younger than 35 with Graves' hyperthyroidism. The gene calls are TRBV7-9 and TRBJ2-7, with D maybe TRBD1 (5 bases). The material sequenced was blood. This chain's CDR3 is CASSSTDKPDSFSYEQYF. DNA for the CDR3: TGTGCCAGCAGCTCGACTGACAAGCCCGACAGCTTTAGCTACGAGCAGTACTTC.